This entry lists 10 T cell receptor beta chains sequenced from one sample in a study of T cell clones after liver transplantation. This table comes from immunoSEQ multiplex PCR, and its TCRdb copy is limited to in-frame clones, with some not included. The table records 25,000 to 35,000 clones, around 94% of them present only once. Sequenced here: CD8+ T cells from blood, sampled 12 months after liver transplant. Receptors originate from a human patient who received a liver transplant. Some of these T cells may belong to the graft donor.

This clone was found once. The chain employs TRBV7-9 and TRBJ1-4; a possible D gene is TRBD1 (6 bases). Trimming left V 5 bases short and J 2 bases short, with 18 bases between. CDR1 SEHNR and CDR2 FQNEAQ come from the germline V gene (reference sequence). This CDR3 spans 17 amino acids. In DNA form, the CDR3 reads TGTGCCAGCAGCGCCGGGGGCCGACTCGCTACTAATGAAAAACTGTTTTTT. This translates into CASSAGGRLATNEKLFF.

CDR3 protein: CASSPSPGELFF. CDR3 nucleotides: TGTGCCAGCAGCCCCTCTCCCGGGGAGCTGTTTTTT. The chain employs TRBV5-6 and TRBJ2-2, with D uncertain. The germline V and J ends were trimmed by 4 bases and 6 bases, with 7 bases remaining between them. This CDR3 is built from 12 residues. Germline lookup yields CDR1 SGHDT and CDR2 YYEEEE.

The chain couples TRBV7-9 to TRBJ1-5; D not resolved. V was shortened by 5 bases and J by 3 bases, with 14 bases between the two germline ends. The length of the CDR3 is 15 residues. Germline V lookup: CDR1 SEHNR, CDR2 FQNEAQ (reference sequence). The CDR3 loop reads CASSPEGIDNQPQHF. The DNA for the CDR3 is TGTGCCAGCAGCCCCGAGGGTATCGACAATCAGCCCCAGCATTTT.

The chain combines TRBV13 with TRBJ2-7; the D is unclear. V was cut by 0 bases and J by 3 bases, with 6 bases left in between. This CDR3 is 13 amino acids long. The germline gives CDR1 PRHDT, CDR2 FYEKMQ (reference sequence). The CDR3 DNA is TGTGCCAGCAGCTTAGGGCGGATCTACGAGCAGTACTTC. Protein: CASSLGRIYEQYF.

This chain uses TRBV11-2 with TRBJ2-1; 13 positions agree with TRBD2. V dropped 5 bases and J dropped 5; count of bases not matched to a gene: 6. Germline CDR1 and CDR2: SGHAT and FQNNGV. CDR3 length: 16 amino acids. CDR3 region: CASSPRLAGGNNEQFF. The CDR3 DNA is TGTGCCAGCAGCCCGCGACTAGCGGGAGGTAACAATGAGCAGTTCTTC.

As DNA, the CDR3 is TGTGCCAGCAGCTTTTCCCCACCCGACAGGTTTGACAATGAGCAGTTCTTC. This encodes CASSFSPPDRFDNEQFF. The J gene is TRBJ2-1, the V gene TRBV11-3; TRBD1 might be the D (6 bases). Trimming shortened V by 3 bases and J by 5 bases, and 20 bases separated the two germline ends. The CDR3 is made up of 17 amino acids. Germline V gene data show CDR1 as SGHNT and CDR2 as YENEEA. Based on the CDR3 plus reference TRBV11-3 and TRBJ2-1, the full variable domain is EAGVVQSPRYKIIEKKQPVAFWCNPISGHNTLYWYLQNLGQGPELLIRYENEEAVDDSQLPKDRFSAERLKGVDSTLKIQPAELGDSAVYLCASSFSPPDRFDNEQFFGPGTRLTVL.

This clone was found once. The DNA for the CDR3 is TGCGCCAGCAGCCAAGATCACCCGGGCGCGGGGGAAGTTGGGCAGTTCTTC. Encoded protein: CASSQDHPGAGEVGQFF. The chain has TRBV4-1 and TRBJ2-1; 7 bases map to TRBD2. This CDR3 has 17 residues. The V gene's germline CDR1 is MGHRA and CDR2 YSYEKL. J lost 12 bases, V lost 0 bases, and 17 bases had no gene match.

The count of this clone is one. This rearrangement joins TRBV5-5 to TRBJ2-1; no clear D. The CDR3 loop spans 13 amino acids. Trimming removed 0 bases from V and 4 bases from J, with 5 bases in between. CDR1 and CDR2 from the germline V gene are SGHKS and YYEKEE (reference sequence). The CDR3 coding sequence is TGTGCCAGCAGCTTGGTTCTATACAATGAGCAGTTCTTC. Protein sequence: CASSLVLYNEQFF.

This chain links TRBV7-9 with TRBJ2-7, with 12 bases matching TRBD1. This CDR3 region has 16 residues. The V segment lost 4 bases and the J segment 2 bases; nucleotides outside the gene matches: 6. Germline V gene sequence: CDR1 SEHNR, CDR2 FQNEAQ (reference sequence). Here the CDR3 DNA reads TGTGCCAGCAGCTCCCCGGGACAGGGGGCGCCCTACGAGCAGTACTTC. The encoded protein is CASSSPGQGAPYEQYF.

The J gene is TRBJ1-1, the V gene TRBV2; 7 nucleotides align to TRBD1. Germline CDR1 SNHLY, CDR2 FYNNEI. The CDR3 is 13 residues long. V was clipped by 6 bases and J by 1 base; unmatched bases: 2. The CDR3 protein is CASSDRANTEAFF. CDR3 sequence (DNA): TGTGCCAGCAGCGACAGGGCGAACACTGAAGCTTTCTTT.